This TCR beta chain came from a study of T-cell memory formation after mild COVID-19. Study-level background: TCR clusters largely stayed donor specific. Findings and caveats of the study: Clones which contracted sat mainly in CM and EM if CD4+, and in EMRA if CD8+. Later expanders leaned CD4+, whereas clones that contracted between day 15 and 85 were balanced CD4/CD8.

TCRdb reprocessed the 5' RACE reads via MiXCR and lists one record per CDR3 protein. The sample holds approximately 290,000 distinct CDR3 sequences, 8.2% seen once. Concerning this clonotype: No antigen is known for it.

Trimming stripped 6 bases from V and 2 bases from J, with 10 bases between. CDR3 length: 13 amino acids. Sequenced sample: PBMCs or a T cell subset sorted from them (not recorded which). The chain has TRBV12-3 or TRBV12-4 and TRBJ1-2; D call uncertain. The receptor's source is a man aged 18 to 35 who had mild COVID-19 (a few samples of this study predate the infection). Cell type and time point are not known. The CDR3 loop is CASRPGGNYGYTF. In DNA, the CDR3 is TGTGCCAGCAGACCCGGAGGGAACTATGGCTACACCTTC.